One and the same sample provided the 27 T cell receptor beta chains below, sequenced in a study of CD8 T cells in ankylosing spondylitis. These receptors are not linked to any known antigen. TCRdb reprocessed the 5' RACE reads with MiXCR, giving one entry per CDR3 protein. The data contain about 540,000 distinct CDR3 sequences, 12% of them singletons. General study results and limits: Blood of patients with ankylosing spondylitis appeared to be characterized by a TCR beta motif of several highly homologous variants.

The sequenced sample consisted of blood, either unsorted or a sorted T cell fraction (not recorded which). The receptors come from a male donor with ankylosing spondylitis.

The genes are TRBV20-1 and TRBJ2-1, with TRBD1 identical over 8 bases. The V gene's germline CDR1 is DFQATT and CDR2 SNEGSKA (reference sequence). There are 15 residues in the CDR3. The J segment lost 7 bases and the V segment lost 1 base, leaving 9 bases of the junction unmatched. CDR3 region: CSARATGQDINEQFF. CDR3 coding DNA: TGCAGTGCTAGAGCGACGGGACAGGACATTAATGAGCAGTTCTTC.

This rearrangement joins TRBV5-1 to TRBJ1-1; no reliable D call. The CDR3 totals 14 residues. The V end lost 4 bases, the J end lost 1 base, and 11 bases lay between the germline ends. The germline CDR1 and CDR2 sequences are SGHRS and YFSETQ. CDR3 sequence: CASSPRRTNTEAFF. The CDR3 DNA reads TGCGCCAGCAGCCCAAGAAGGACGAACACTGAAGCTTTCTTT.

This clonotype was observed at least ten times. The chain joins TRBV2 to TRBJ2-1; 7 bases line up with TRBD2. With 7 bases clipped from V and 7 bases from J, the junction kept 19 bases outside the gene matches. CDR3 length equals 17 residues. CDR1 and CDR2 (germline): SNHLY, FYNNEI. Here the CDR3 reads CASTGDYPARGANEQFF. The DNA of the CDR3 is TGTGCCAGCACCGGGGACTACCCGGCCCGAGGGGCGAATGAGCAGTTCTTC.

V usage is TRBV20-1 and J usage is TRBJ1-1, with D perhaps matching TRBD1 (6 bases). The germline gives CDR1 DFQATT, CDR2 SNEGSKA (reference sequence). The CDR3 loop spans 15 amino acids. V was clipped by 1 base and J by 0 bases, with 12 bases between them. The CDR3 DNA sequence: TGCAGTGCTAGAGGTGTGGGGGCAATGAACACTGAAGCTTTCTTT. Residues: CSARGVGAMNTEAFF.

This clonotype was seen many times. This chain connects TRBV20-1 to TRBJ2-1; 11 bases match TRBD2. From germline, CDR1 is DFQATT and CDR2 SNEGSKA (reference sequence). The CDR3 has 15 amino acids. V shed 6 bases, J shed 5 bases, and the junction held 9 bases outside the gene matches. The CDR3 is CSALSGRAMHNEQFF. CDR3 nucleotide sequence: TGCAGTGCCCTTAGCGGGAGGGCCATGCACAATGAGCAGTTCTTC.

CDR3 residues: CSARVGSQAYEQYF. In DNA, the CDR3 is TGCAGTGCTAGAGTGGGAAGCCAAGCCTACGAGCAGTACTTC. The chain uses TRBV20-1 and TRBJ2-7; D uncertain. Between the trimmed V and J ends, which lost 1 base and 2 bases, there was a span of 12 bases. Per germline, CDR1 DFQATT and CDR2 SNEGSKA (reference sequence). This CDR3 has 14 amino acids.

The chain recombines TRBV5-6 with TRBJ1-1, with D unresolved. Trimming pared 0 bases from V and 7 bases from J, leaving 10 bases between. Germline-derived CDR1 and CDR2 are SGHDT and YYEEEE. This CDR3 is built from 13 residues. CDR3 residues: CASSLATRNEAFF. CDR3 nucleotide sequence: TGTGCCAGCAGCTTGGCGACCCGGAATGAAGCTTTCTTT.

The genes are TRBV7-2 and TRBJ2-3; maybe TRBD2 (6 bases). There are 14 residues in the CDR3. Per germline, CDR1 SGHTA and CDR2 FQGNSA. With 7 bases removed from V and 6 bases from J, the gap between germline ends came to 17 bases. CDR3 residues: CASTPGGGVDTQYF. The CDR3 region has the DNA TGTGCCAGCACACCCGGGGGTGGAGTCGATACGCAGTATTTT.

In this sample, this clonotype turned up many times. This chain's CDR3 is CASSLLGSQPQHF. The CDR3 DNA is TGTGCCAGCAGCTTGTTAGGGTCTCAGCCCCAGCATTTT. V is TRBV5-5 and J is TRBJ1-5; D gene unclear. V lost 1 base, J lost 6 bases, and 8 bases lay in between. This CDR3 comprises 13 residues. Germline-derived CDR1 and CDR2 are SGHKS and YYEKEE (reference sequence).

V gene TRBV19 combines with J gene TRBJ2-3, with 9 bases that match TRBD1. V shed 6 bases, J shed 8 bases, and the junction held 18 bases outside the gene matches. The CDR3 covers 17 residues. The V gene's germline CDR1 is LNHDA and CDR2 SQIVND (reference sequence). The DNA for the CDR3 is TGTGCCAGTAGCGAATCAGCACCGGGACAGGGAGGTGGTACGCAGTATTTT. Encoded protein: CASSESAPGQGGGTQYF.

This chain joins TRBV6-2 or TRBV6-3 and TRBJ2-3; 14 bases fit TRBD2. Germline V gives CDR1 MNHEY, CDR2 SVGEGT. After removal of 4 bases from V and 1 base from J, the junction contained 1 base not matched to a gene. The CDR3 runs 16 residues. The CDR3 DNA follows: TGTGCCAGCAGTTGGACTAGCGGGGGGCGCACAGATACGCAGTATTTT. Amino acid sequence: CASSWTSGGRTDTQYF.

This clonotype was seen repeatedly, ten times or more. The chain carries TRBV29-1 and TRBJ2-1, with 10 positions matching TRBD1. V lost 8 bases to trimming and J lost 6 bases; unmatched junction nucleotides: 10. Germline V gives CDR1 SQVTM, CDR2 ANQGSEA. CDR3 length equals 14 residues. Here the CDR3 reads CSTDRGPSRNEQFF. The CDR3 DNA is TGCAGCACAGACAGGGGGCCTAGTCGCAATGAGCAGTTCTTC.

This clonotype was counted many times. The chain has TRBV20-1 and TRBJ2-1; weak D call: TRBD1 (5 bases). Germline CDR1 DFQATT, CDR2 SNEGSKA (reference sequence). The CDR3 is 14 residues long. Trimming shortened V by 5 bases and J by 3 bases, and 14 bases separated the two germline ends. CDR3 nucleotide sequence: TGCAGTGCTGATGACCAGGGTTTCTACAATGAGCAGTTCTTC. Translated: CSADDQGFYNEQFF.

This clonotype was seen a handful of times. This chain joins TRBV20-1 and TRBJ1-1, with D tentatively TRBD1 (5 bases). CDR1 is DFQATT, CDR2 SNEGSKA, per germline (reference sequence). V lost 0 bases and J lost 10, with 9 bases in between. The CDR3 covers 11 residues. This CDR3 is CSAREDKSAFF. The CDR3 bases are TGCAGTGCTAGAGAGGACAAATCAGCTTTCTTT.

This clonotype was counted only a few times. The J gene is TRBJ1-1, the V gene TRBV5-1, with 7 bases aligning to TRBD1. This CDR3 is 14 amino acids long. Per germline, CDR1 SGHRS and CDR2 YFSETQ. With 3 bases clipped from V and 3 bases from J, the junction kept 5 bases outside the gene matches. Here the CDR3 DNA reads TGCGCCAGCAGCTCGAACAGGGGCGACACTGAAGCTTTCTTT. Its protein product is CASSSNRGDTEAFF.

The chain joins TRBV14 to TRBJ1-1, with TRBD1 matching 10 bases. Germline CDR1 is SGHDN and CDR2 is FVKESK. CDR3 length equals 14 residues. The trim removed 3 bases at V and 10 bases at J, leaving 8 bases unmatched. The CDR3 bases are TGTGCCAGCAGCCAGGCCGGGACAGGGGCGCCAGCTTTCTTT. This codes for CASSQAGTGAPAFF.

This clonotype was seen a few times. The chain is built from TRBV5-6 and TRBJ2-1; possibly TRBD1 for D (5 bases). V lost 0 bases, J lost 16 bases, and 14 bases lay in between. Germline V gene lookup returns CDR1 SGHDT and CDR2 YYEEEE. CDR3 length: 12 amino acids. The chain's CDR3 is CASSLGPGRKFF. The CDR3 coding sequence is TGTGCCAGCAGCTTGGGCCCAGGGCGAAAATTCTTC.

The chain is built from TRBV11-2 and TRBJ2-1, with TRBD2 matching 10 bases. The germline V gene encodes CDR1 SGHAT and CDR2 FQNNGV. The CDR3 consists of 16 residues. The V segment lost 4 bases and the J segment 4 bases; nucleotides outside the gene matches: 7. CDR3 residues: CASSSHSGRQYNEQFF. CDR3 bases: TGTGCCAGCAGCTCCCATAGCGGGAGGCAGTACAATGAGCAGTTCTTC.

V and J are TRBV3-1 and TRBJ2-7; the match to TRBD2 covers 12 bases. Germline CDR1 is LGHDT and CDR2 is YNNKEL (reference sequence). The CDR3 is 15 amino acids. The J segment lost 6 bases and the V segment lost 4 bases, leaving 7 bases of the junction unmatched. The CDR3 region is CASSLLAGGEGEQYF. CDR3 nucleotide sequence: TGTGCCAGCAGCCTACTAGCGGGAGGCGAGGGCGAGCAGTACTTC.

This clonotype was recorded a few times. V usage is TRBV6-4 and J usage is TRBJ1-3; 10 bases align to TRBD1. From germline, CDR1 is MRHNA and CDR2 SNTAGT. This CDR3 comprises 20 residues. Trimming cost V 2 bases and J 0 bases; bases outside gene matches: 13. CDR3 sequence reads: CASSDLRDRGPMGSGNTIYF. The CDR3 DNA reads TGTGCCAGCAGTGACCTCCGGGACAGGGGTCCCATGGGCTCTGGAAACACCATATATTTT.

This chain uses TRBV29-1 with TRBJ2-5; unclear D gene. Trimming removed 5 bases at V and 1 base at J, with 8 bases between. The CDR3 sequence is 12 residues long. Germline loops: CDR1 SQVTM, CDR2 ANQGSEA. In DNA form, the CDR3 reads TGCAGCGTTAAGGTGCTCCAAGAGACCCAGTACTTC. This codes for CSVKVLQETQYF.

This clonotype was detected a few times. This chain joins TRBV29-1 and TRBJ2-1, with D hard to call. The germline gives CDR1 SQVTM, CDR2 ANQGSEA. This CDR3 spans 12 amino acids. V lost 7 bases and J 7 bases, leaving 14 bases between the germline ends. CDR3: CSAQGYQNEQFF. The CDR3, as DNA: TGCAGCGCCCAAGGGTATCAAAATGAGCAGTTCTTC.

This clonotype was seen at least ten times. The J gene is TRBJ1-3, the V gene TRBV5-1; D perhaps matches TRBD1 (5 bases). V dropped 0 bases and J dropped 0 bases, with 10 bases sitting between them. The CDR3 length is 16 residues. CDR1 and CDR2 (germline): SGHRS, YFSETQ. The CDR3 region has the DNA TGCGCCAGCAGCTTGGCGGGGGAAACCTCTGGAAACACCATATATTTT. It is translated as CASSLAGETSGNTIYF.

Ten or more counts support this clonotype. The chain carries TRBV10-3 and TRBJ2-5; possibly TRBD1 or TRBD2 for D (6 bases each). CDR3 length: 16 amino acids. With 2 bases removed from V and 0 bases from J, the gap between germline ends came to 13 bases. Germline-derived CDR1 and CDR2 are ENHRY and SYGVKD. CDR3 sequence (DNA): TGTGCCATCAGTGAGAGGAGGGGGAGTTACCAAGAGACCCAGTACTTC. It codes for CAISERRGSYQETQYF.

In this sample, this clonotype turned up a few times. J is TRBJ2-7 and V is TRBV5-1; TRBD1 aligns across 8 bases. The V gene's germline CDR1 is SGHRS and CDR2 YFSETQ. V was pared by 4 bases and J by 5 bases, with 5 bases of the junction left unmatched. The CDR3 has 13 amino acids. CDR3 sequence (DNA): TGCGCCAGCAGCGGACAGGGTGCGAACGAGCAGTACTTC. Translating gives CASSGQGANEQYF.

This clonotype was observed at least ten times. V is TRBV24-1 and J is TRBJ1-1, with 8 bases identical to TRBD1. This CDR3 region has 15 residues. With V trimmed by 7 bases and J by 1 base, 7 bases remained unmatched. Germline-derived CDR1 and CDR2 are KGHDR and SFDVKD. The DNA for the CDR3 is TGTGCCACCAGGGGGACAGGTTCGGCGAACACTGAAGCTTTCTTT. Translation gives CATRGTGSANTEAFF.

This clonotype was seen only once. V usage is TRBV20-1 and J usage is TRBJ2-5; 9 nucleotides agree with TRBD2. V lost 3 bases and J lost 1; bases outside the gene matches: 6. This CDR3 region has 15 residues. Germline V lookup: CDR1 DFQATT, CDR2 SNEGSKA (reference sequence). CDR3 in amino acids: CSASSKLAGQETQYF. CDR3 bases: TGCAGTGCTAGCTCCAAACTAGCGGGCCAAGAGACCCAGTACTTC.